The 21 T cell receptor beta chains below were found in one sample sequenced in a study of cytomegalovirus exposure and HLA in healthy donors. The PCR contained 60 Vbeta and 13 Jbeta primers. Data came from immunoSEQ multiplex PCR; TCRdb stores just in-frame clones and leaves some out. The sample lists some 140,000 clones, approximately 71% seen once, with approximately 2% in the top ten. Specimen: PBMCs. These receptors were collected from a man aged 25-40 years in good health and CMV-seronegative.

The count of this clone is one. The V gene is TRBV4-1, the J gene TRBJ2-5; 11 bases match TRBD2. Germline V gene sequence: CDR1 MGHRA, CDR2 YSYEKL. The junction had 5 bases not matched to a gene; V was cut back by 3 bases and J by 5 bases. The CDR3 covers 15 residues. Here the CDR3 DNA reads TGCGCCAGCAGCCAGATCGGGACTAGCGGTGAGACCCAGTACTTC. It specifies CASSQIGTSGETQYF.

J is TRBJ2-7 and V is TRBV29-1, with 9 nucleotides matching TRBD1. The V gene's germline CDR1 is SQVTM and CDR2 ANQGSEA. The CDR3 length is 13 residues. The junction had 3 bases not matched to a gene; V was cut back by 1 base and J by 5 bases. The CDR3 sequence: CSVEADRGNEQYF. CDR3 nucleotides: TGCAGCGTTGAAGCCGACAGGGGGAACGAGCAGTACTTC.

The CDR3 DNA reads TGTGCCAGTAGCTCCCGGCCGGGGAATTGGGTTTACAATGAGCAGTTCTTC. Its protein is CASSSRPGNWVYNEQFF. The chain couples TRBV19 to TRBJ2-1, with D possibly being TRBD2 (5 bases). Trimming pared 6 bases from V and 4 bases from J, leaving 22 bases between. The CDR3 extends over 17 amino acids. Germline lookup yields CDR1 LNHDA and CDR2 SQIVND (reference sequence).

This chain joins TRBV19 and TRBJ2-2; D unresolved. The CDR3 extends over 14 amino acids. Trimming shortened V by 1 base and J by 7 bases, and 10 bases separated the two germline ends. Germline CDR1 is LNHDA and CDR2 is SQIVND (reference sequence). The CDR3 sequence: CASSIGSWVGELFF. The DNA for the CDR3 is TGTGCCAGTAGTATAGGGAGTTGGGTCGGGGAGCTGTTTTTT.

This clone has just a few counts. CDR3 sequence: CASSLVSVNTGELFF. The DNA for the CDR3 is TGTGCCAGCAGCTTGGTTTCCGTAAACACCGGGGAGCTGTTTTTT. The rearrangement uses TRBV5-4 and TRBJ2-2; D remains ambiguous. The ends were cut back, 0 bases at V and 2 bases at J, with 8 bases in the middle. Germline values: CDR1 SGHNT, CDR2 YYREEE (reference sequence). The CDR3 spans 15 residues.

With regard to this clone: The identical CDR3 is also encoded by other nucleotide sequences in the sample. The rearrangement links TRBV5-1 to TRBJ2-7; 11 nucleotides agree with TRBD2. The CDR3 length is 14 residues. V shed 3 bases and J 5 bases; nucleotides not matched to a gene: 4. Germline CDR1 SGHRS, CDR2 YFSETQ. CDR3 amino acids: CASSSLAGGDEQYF. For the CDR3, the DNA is TGCGCCAGCAGCTCGCTAGCGGGAGGCGACGAGCAGTACTTC. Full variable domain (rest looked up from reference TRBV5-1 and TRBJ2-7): KAGVTQTPRYLIKTRGQQVTLSCSPISGHRSVSWYQQTPGQGLQFLFEYFSETQRNKGNFPGRFSGRQFSNSRSEMNVSTLELGDSALYLCASSSLAGGDEQYFGPGTRLTVT.

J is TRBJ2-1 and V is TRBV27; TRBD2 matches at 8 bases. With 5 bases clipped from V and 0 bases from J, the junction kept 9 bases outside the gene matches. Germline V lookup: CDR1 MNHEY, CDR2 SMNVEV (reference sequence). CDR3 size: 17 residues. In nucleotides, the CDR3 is TGTGCCAGCAGTCCGCTAGCGGGTCTAAGCTCCTACAATGAGCAGTTCTTC. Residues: CASSPLAGLSSYNEQFF.

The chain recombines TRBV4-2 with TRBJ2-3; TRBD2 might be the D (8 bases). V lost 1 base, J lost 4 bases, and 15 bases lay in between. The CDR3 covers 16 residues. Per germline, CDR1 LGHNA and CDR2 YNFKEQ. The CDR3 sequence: CASSQGTGGGPDTQYF. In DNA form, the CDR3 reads TGTGCCAGCAGCCAAGGGACGGGAGGGGGCCCAGATACGCAGTATTTT.

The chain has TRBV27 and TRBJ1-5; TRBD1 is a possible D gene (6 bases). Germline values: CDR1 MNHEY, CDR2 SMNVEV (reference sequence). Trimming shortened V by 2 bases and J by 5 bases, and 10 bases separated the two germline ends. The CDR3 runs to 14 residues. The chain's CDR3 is CASSLTGNYQPQHF. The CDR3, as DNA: TGTGCCAGCAGTTTAACAGGGAACTATCAGCCCCAGCATTTT.

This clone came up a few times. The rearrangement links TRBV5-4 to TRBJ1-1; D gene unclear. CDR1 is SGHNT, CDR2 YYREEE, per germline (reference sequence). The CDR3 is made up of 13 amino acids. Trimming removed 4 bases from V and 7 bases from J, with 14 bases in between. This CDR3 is CASSKPQAYEAFF. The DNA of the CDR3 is TGTGCCAGCAGCAAACCCCAGGCTTATGAAGCTTTCTTT.

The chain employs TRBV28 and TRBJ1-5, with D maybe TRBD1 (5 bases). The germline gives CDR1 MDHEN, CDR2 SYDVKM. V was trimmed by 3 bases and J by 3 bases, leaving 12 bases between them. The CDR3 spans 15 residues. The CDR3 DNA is TGTGCCAGCAGTTTCCCGGAGACAGTCAATCAGCCCCAGCATTTT. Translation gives CASSFPETVNQPQHF.

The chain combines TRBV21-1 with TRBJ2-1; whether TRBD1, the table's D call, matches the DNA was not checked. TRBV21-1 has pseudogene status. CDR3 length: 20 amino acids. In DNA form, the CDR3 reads TGTGCCAGCAGCAAAGTAGGGGGACAGCCCCCACTCAGCTCCTACAATGAGCAGTTCTTC. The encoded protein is CASSKVGGQPPLSSYNEQFF.

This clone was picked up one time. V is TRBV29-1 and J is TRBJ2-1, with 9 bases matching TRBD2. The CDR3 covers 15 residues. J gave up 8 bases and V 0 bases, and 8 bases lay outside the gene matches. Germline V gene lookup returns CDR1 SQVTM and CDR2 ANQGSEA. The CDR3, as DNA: TGCAGCGTTGAAGATGTACTAGCGGGCTGGGATGAGCAGTTCTTC. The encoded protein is CSVEDVLAGWDEQFF.

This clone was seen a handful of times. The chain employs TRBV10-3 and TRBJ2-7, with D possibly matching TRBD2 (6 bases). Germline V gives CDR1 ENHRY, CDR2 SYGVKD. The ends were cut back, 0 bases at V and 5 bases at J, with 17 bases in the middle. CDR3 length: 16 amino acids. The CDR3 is CAISESTGVRIHEQYF. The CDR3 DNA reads TGTGCCATCAGTGAGTCGACGGGGGTCCGAATCCACGAGCAGTACTTC.

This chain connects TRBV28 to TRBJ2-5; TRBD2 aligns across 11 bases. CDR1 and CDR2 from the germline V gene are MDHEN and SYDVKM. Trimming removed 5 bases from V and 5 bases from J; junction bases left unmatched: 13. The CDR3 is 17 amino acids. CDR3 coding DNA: TGTGCCAGCAGTGGGCCCGGGACTAGCGGAGGGATGGAGACCCAGTACTTC. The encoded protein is CASSGPGTSGGMETQYF.

The DNA of the CDR3 is TGTGCCAGCGCCCGGATGGGCTGGGAGGTCTCCTACGAGCAGTACTTC. Its translation: CASARMGWEVSYEQYF. This sequence joins TRBV11-2 and TRBJ2-7, with a weak D call TRBD2 (6 bases). Germline assignment: CDR1 SGHAT and CDR2 FQNNGV. CDR3 length: 16 residues. V was cut by 8 bases and J by 0 bases, with 20 bases left in between.

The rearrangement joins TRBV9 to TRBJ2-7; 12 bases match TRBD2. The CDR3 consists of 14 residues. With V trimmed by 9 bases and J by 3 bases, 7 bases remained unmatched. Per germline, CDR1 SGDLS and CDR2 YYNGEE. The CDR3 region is CANGGLAGLYEQYF. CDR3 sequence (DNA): TGTGCCAATGGCGGACTAGCGGGACTCTACGAGCAGTACTTC.

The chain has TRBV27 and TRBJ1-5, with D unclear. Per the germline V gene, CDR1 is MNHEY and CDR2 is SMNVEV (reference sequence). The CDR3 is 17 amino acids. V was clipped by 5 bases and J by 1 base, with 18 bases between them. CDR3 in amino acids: CASSLVGRRGSNQPQHF. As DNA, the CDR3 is TGTGCCAGCAGTCTCGTCGGACGGCGAGGGAGCAATCAGCCCCAGCATTTT.

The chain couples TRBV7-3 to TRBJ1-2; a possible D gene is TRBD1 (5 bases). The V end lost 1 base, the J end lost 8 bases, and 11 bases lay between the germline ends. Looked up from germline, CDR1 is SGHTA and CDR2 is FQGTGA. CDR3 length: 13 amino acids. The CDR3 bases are TGTGCCAGCAGCTTAAGTGAGGGGAGGGGCTACACCTTC. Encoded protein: CASSLSEGRGYTF.

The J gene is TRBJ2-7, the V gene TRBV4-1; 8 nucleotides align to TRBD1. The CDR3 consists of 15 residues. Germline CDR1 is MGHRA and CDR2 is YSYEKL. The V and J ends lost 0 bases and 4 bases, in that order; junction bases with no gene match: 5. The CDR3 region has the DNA TGCGCCAGCAGCCAAGAGGACAGGGAACCTTACGAGCAGTACTTC. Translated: CASSQEDREPYEQYF.

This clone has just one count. The CDR3 reads CASTTGQGFSGYTF. CDR3 coding DNA: TGTGCCAGCACCACCGGACAGGGTTTTTCTGGCTACACCTTC. The J gene is TRBJ1-2, the V gene TRBV6-5, with 8 bases fitting TRBD1. This CDR3 region has 14 residues. In germline, CDR1 is MNHEY, CDR2 SVGAGI. V lost 7 bases, J lost 7 bases, and 11 bases stayed unmatched.